The rows below give T cell receptor beta chains drawn from one sample of a study of blood T cells in healthy people across ages. Each CDR3 protein is one row after TCRdb ran MiXCR on the 5' RACE reads. The table has nearly 800,000 distinct CDR3 sequences, roughly three fifths seen once. The material sequenced was blood. These receptors were taken from a man aged 40-49 years in good health. Each CDR3 is given without its conserved first and last residue. A D gene is named only where the DNA matches it firmly.

D gene	V gene	J gene	CDR3 protein
-	TRBV20-1	-	SAYGVENYEQY
-	TRBV7-9	TRBJ2-1	ASEPGWQNLNEQF
TRBD2	TRBV20-1	TRBJ2-3	SAPELRTGTSSRQY
TRBD1	TRBV7-9	TRBJ1-4	ASSTTGYNEKLF
TRBD1	TRBV20-1	TRBJ2-5	SALRDSRETQY
-	TRBV29-1	TRBJ2-3	SVRLSDTQY
-	TRBV25-1	TRBJ2-5	ASSDVTAGAVVETQY
TRBD2	TRBV2	TRBJ2-3	ASRTGLAGGPLPRSTDTQY
-	TRBV6-1	TRBJ2-1	ASSELNRNEQF
-	TRBV20-1	TRBJ2-5	SAPGDQETQY
TRBD1	TRBV5-1	TRBJ2-4	ASSLGQGADFNIQY
-	TRBV27	TRBJ2-2	ASSFLGINTGELF
-	TRBV30	TRBJ1-4	AWSVLPGRPNEKLF
TRBD2	TRBV12-3/TRBV12-4	TRBJ2-5	ASSSTSGQTQY
-	TRBV18	TRBJ2-1	ASTGSGVTNNEQF